What follows is one T cell receptor (beta chain) and its context. Germline is not matched at one junction end, which may reflect a read error. Germline V gene lookup returns CDR1 KGHSH and CDR2 LQKENI. This CDR3 region has 15 residues. These data come from a study of identical twins. MiXCR was run by TCRdb on the 5' RACE reads, yielding one entry per CDR3 protein. The table lists about 1.7 million distinct CDR3 sequences, less than 35% of them singletons, with around 0.3% in the top ten. The sample consisted of cord blood. The sequence was collected from a newborn girl in good health. The V gene is TRBV18, the J gene TRBJ2-3; 7 bases agree with TRBD2. CDR3 in amino acids: CASPPQRGSTDTQYF. DNA of the CDR3: TGTGCCAGCCCACCACAGCGGGGTAGCACAGATACGCAGTATTTT.